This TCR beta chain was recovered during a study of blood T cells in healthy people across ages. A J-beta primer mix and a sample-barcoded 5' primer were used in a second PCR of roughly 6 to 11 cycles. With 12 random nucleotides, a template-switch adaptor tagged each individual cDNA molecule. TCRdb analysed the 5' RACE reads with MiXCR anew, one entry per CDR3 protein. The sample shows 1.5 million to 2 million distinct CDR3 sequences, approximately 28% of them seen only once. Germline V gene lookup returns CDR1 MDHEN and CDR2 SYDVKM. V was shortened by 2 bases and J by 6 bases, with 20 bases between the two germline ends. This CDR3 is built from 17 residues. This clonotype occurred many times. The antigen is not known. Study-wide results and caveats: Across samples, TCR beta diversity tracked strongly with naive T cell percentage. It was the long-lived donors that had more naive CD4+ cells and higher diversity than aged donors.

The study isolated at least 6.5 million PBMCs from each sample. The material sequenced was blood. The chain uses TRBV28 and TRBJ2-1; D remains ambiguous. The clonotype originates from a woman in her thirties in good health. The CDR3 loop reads CASSLNLPGPASNEQFF. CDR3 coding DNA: TGTGCCAGCAGTTTAAACCTCCCAGGACCGGCCTCCAATGAGCAGTTCTTC. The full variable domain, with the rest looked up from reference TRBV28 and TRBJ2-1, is DVKVTQSSRYLVKRTGEKVFLECVQDMDHENMFWYRQDPGLGLRLIYFSYDVKMKEKGDIPEGYSVSREKKERFSLILESASTNQTSMYLCASSLNLPGPASNEQFFGPGTRLTVL.